This entry concerns a single TCR beta chain. Original data processing: Amplification from reference gene primers served as the basis for estimated nucleated cell counts. Repertoires were generated with immunoSEQ multiplex PCR, while TCRdb's copy carries only in-frame clones and drops some. V, J and clone size derive from that table, while D and trimming were established from the DNA sequence. Of roughly 330,000 clones listed, 70% to 90% are singletons. Symptom resolution, clearance, or two negative PCRs marked donors in Cohort 3 as recovered. This entry belongs to a study of blood T cell repertoires in COVID-19. About the study: Nucleic acid was either cDNA or gDNA, and it came from T cells, B-cell-depleted T cells, or PBMCs.

The junction had 6 bases not matched to a gene; V was cut back by 3 bases and J by 4 bases. The CDR3 covers 14 residues. The germline V gene encodes CDR1 LGHDT and CDR2 YNNKEL (reference sequence). The receptor comes from a woman aged 25 to 39 who had recovered from COVID-19. The V gene is TRBV3-1 (or the pseudogene TRBV3-2), the J gene TRBJ2-7; 7 positions match TRBD1. Sample: PBMCs or T cells enriched from blood (not recorded which). CDR3 protein: CASSQRTGPYEQYF. CDR3 coding DNA: TGTGCCAGCAGCCAGAGGACAGGACCTTACGAGCAGTACTTC.